This T cell receptor (beta chain) was identified in a study of OX40 agonist ivuxolimab in advanced cancers. Assay used: immunoSEQ multiplex PCR; TCRdb lists only in-frame clones, some missing. The table includes 36,000 or so clones, around 77% detected once. V shed 4 bases and J shed 7 bases, with 14 bases lying between them. Germline V gene lookup returns CDR1 MNHNY and CDR2 SVGAGI (reference sequence). There are 14 residues in the CDR3. The material was CD4+ or CD8+ T cells sorted from blood, obtained in a trial of the OX40 agonist ivuxolimab. The chain carries TRBV6-6 and TRBJ1-5; no definite D call. This sequence originates from an adult with an advanced solid tumor such as melanoma, head and neck, liver or kidney cancer. DNA of the CDR3: TGTGCCAGCAGTTCGAGGCAAGGTTTGCAGCCCCAGCATTTT. Translation: CASSSRQGLQPQHF.